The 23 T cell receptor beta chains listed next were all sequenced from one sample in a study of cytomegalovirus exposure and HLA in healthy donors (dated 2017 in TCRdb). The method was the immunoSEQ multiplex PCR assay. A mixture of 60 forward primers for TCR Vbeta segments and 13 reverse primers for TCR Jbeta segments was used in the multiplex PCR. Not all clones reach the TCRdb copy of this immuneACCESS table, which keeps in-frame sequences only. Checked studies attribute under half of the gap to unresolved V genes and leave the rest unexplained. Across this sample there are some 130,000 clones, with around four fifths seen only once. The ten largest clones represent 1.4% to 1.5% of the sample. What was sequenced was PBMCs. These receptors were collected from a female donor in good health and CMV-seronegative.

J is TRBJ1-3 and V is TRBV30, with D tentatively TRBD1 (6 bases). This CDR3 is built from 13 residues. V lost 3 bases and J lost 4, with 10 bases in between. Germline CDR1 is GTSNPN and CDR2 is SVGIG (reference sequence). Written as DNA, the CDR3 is TGTGCCTGGAGGGGACAACCGGGAAACACCATATATTTT. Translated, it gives CAWRGQPGNTIYF.

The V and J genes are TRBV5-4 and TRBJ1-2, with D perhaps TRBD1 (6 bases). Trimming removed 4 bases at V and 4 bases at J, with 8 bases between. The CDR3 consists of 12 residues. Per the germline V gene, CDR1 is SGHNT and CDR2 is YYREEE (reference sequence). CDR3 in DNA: TGTGCCAGCAGCGGACAGCTCTATGGCTACACCTTC. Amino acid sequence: CASSGQLYGYTF.

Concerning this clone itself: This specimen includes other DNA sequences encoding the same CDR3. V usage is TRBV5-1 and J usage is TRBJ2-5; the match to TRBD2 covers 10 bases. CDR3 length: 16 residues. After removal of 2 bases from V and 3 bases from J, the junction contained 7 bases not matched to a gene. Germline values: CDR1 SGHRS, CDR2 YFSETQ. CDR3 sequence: CASSLEVLAGKETQYF. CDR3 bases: TGCGCCAGCAGCTTAGAGGTACTAGCGGGAAAAGAGACCCAGTACTTC. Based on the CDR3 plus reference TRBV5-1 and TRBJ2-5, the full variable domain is KAGVTQTPRYLIKTRGQQVTLSCSPISGHRSVSWYQQTPGQGLQFLFEYFSETQRNKGNFPGRFSGRQFSNSRSEMNVSTLELGDSALYLCASSLEVLAGKETQYFGPGTRLLVL.

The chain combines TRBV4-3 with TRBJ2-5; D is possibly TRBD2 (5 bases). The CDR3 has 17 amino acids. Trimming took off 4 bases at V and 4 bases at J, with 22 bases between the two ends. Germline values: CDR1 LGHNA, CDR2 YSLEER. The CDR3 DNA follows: TGCGCCAGCAGCCCCCCGTGGGGAGCGCCGGGTAGAGAGACCCAGTACTTC. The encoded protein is CASSPPWGAPGRETQYF.

The CDR3 here is CASSQDPASGSDGELFF. CDR3 in DNA: TGTGCCAGCAGCCAAGATCCGGCCAGCGGGAGCGACGGGGAGCTGTTTTTT. The chain joins TRBV4-2 to TRBJ2-2; the match to TRBD2 covers 8 bases. The germline CDR1 and CDR2 sequences are LGHNA and YNFKEQ. This CDR3 is built from 17 residues. After removal of 0 bases from V and 7 bases from J, the junction contained 10 bases not matched to a gene.

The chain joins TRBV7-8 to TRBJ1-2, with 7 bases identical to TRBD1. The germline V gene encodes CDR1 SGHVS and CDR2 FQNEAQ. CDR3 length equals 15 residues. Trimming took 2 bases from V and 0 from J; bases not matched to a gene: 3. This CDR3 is CASSLTQGPNYGYTF. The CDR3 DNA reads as TGTGCCAGCAGCTTAACACAGGGGCCTAACTATGGCTACACCTTC.

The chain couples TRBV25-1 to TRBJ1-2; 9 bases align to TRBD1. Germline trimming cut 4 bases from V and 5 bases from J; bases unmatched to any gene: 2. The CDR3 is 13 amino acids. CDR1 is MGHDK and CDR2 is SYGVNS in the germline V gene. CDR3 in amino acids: CASSVGQGYGYTF. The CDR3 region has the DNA TGTGCCAGCAGTGTGGGACAGGGTTATGGCTACACCTTC.

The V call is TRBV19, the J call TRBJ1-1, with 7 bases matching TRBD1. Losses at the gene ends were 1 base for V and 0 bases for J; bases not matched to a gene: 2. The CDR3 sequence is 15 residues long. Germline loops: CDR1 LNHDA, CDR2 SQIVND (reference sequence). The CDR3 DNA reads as TGTGCCAGTAGTATAGCGGACAGGCTGAACACTGAAGCTTTCTTT. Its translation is CASSIADRLNTEAFF.

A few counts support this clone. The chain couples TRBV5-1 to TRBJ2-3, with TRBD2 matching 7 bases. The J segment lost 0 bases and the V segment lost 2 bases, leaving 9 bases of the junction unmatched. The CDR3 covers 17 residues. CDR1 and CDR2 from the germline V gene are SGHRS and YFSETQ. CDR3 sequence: CASSFLLLATSTDTQYF. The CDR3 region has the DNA TGCGCCAGCAGCTTTCTACTACTAGCGACTAGCACAGATACGCAGTATTTT.

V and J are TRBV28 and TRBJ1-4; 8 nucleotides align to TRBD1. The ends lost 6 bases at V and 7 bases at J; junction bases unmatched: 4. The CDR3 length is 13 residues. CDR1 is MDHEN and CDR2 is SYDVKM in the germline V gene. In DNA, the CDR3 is TGTGCCAGCAGGACAGGGGTTTTTGAAAAACTGTTTTTT. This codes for CASRTGVFEKLFF.

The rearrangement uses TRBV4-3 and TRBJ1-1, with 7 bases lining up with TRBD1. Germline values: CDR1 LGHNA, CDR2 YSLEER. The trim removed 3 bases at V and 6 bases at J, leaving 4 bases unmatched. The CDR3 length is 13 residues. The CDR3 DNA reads TGCGCCAGCAGCCATTGGGGACAGCCTGAAGCTTTCTTT. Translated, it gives CASSHWGQPEAFF.

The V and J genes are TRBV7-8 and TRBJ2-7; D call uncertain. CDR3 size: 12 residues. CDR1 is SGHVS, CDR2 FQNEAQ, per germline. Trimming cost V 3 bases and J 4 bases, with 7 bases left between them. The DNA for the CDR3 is TGTGCCAGCAGCTTTGACTTTTACGAGCAGTACTTC. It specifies CASSFDFYEQYF.

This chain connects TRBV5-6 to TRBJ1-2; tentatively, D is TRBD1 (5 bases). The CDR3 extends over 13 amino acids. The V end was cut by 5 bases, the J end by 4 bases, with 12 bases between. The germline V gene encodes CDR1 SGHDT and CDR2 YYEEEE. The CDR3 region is CASSLPGGYGYTF. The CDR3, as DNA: TGTGCCAGCAGTCTGCCCGGGGGCTATGGCTACACCTTC. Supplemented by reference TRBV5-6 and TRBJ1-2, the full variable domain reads DAGVTQSPTHLIKTRGQQVTLRCSPKSGHDTVSWYQQALGQGPQFIFQYYEEEERQRGNFPDRFSGHQFPNYSSELNVNALLLGDSALYLCASSLPGGYGYTFGSGTRLTVV.

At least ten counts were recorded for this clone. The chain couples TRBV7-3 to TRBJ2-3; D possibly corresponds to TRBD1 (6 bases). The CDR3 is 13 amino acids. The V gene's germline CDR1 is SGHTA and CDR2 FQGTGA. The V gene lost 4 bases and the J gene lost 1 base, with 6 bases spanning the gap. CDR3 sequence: CASSSGGTDTQYF. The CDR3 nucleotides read TGTGCCAGCAGCTCAGGGGGCACAGATACGCAGTATTTT.

The CDR3 region has the DNA TGTGCCAGCAGCTTAGGACTAGCGGTGCGAGAGACCCAGTACTTC. Protein sequence: CASSLGLAVRETQYF. The chain combines TRBV7-9 with TRBJ2-5, with 9 bases lining up with TRBD2. The CDR3 extends over 15 amino acids. Trimming cost V 1 base and J 4 bases; bases outside gene matches: 4. Germline V CDR1 and CDR2: SEHNR, FQNEAQ (reference sequence).

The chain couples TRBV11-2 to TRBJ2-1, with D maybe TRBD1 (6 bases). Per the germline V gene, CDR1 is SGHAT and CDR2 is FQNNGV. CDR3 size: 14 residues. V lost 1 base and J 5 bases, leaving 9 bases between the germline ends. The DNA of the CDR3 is TGTGCCAGCAGCTTAGGGCCAGGGGACAATGAGCAGTTCTTC. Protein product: CASSLGPGDNEQFF. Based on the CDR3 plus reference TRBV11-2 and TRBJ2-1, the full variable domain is EAGVAQSPRYKIIEKRQSVAFWCNPISGHATLYWYQQILGQGPKLLIQFQNNGVVDDSQLPKDRFSAERLKGVDSTLKIQPAKLEDSAVYLCASSLGPGDNEQFFGPGTRLTVL.

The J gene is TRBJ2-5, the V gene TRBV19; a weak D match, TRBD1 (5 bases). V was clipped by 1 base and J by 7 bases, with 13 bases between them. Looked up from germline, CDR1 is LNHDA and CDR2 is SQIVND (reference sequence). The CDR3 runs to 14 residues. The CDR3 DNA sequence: TGTGCCAGTAGTATAGCTGGGGCGGTGGGGACCCAGTACTTC. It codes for CASSIAGAVGTQYF.

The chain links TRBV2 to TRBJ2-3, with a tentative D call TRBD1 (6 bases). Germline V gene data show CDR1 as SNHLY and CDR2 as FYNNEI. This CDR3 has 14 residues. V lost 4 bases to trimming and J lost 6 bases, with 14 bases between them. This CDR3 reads CASSVTGSKDTQYF. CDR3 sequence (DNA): TGTGCCAGCAGTGTCACAGGGAGTAAGGATACGCAGTATTTT.

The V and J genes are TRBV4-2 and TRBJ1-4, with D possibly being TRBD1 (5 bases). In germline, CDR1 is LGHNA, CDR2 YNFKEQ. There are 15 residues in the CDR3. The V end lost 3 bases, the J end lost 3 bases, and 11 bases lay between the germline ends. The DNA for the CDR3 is TGTGCCAGCAGCCAGGGGGGAAGATCTAATGAAAAACTGTTTTTT. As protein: CASSQGGRSNEKLFF.

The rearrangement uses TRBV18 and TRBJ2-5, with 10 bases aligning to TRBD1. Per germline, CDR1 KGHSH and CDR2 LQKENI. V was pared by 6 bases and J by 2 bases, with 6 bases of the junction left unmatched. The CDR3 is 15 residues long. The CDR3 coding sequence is TGTGCCAGCTCCTCCGGGACAGGGGTTCAAGAGACCCAGTACTTC. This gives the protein CASSSGTGVQETQYF.

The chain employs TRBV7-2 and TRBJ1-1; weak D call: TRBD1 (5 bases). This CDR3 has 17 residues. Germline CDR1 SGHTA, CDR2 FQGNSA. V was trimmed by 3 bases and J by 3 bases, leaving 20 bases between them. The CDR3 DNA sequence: TGTGCCAGCAGCTTGTCGGGACTCTTAGGCGGGGACACTGAAGCTTTCTTT. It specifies CASSLSGLLGGDTEAFF.

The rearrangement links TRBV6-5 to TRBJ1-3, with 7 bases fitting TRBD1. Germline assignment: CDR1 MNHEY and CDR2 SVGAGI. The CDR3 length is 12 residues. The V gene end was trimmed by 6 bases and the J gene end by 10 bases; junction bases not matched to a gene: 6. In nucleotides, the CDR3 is TGTGCCAGCAGCCCGGACAGGACGACCATATATTTT. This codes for CASSPDRTTIYF.

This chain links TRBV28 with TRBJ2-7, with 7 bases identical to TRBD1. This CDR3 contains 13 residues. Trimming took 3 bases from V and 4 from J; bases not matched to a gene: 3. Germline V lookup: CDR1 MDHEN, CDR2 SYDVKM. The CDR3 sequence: CASSLGQRYEQYF. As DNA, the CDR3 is TGTGCCAGCAGTTTGGGACAGCGATACGAGCAGTACTTC.